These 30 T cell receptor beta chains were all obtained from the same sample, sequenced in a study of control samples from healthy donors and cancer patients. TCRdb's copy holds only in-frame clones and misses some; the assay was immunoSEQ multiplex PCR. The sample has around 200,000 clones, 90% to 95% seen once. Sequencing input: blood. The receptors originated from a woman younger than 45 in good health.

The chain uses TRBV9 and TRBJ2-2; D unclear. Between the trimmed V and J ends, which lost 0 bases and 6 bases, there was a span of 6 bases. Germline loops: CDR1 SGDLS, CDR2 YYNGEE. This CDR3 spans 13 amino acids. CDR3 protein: CASSVVGAGELFF. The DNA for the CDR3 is TGTGCCAGCAGCGTAGTAGGTGCCGGGGAGCTGTTTTTT.

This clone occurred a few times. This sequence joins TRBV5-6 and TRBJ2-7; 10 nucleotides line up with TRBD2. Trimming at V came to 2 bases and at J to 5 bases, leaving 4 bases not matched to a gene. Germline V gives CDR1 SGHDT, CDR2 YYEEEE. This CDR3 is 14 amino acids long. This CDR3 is CASSFLAGENEQYF. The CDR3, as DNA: TGTGCCAGCAGCTTCCTAGCGGGGGAAAACGAGCAGTACTTC.

CDR3 sequence reads: CASSLEGGAYEQYF. The CDR3 DNA reads as TGTGCCAGCAGCTTAGAAGGGGGGGCCTACGAGCAGTACTTC. The V call is TRBV7-9, the J call TRBJ2-7; D may be TRBD2 (7 bases). V was shortened by 1 base and J by 2 bases, with 9 bases between the two germline ends. The CDR3 is made up of 14 amino acids. In germline, CDR1 is SEHNR, CDR2 FQNEAQ (reference sequence).

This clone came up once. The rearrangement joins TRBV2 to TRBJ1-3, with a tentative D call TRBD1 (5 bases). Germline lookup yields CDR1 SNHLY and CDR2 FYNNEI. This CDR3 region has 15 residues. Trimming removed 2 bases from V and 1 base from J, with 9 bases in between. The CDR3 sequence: CASSEQGLSGNTIYF. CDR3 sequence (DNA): TGTGCCAGCAGTGAACAGGGTTTGTCTGGAAACACCATATATTTT.

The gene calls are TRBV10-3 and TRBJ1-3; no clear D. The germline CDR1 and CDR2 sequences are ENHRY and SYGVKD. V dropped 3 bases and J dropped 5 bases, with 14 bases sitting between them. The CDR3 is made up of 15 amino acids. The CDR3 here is CAISDGSILRNTIYF. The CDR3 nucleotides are TGTGCCATCAGTGACGGGTCTATTCTTAGAAACACCATATATTTT.

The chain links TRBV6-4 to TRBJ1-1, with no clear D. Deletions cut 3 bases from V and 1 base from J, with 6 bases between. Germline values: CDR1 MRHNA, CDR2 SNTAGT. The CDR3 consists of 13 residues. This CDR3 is CASSEGPNTEAFF. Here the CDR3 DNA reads TGTGCCAGCAGTGAAGGACCGAACACTGAAGCTTTCTTT.

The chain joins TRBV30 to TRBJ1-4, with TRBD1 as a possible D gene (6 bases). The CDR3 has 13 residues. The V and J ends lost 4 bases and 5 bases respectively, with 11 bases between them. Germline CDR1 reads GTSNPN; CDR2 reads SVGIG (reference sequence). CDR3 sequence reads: CAWNRDINEKLFF. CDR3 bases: TGTGCCTGGAACCGGGACATAAATGAAAAACTGTTTTTT.

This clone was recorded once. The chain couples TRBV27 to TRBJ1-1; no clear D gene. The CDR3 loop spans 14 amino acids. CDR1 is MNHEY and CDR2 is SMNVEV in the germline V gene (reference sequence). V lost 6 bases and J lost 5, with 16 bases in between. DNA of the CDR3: TGTGCCAGCAGAACTGACTGGTTCGGGACTGAAGCTTTCTTT. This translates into CASRTDWFGTEAFF.

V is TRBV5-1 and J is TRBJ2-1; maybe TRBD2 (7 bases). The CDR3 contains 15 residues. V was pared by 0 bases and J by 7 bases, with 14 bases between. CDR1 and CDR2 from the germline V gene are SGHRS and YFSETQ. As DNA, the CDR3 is TGCGCCAGCAGCTTGGCGGTGGGGGGGCCGAATGAGCAGTTCTTC. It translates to CASSLAVGGPNEQFF.

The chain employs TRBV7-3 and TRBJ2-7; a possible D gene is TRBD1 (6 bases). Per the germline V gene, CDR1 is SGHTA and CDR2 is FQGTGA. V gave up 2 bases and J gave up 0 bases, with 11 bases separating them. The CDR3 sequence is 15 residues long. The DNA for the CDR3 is TGTGCCAGCAGCTTATTCCAGGGGCCCTCCTACGAGCAGTACTTC. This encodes CASSLFQGPSYEQYF. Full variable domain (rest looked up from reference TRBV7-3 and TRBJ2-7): GAGVSQTPSNKVTEKGKYVELRCDPISGHTALYWYRQSLGQGPEFLIYFQGTGAADDSGLPNDRFFAVRPEGSVSTLKIQRTERGDSAVYLCASSLFQGPSYEQYFGPGTRLTVT.

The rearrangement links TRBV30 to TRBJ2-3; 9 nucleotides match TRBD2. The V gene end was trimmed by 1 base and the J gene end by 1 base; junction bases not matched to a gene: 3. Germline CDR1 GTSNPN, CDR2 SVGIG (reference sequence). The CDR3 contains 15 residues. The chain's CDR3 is CAWSARTSGTDTQYF. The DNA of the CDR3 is TGTGCCTGGAGTGCCCGGACTAGCGGCACAGATACGCAGTATTTT.

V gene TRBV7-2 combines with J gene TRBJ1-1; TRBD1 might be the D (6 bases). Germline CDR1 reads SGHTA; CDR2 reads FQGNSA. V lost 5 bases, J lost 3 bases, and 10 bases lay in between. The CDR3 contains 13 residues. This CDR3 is CASSDRSDTEAFF. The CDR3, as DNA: TGTGCCAGCAGCGACAGGTCGGACACTGAAGCTTTCTTT.

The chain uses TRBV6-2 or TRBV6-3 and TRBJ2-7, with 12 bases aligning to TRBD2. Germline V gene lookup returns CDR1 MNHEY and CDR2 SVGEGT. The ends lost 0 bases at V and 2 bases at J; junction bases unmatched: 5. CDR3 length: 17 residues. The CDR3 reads CASSYSTTSGRAYEQYF. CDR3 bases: TGTGCCAGCAGTTACTCGACGACTAGCGGGAGAGCCTACGAGCAGTACTTC.

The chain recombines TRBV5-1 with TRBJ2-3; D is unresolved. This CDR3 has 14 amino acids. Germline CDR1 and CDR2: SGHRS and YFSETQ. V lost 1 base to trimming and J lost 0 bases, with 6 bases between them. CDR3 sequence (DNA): TGCGCCAGCAGCTTGCCGGCTAGCACAGATACGCAGTATTTT. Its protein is CASSLPASTDTQYF. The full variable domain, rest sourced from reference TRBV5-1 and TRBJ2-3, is KAGVTQTPRYLIKTRGQQVTLSCSPISGHRSVSWYQQTPGQGLQFLFEYFSETQRNKGNFPGRFSGRQFSNSRSEMNVSTLELGDSALYLCASSLPASTDTQYFGPGTRLTVL.

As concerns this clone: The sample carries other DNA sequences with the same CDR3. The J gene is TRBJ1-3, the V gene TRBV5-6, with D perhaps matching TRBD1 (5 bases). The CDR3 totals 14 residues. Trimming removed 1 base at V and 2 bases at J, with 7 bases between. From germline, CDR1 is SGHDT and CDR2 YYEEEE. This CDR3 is CASSLRGAGNTIYF. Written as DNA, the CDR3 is TGTGCCAGCAGCTTGCGGGGGGCTGGAAACACCATATATTTT.

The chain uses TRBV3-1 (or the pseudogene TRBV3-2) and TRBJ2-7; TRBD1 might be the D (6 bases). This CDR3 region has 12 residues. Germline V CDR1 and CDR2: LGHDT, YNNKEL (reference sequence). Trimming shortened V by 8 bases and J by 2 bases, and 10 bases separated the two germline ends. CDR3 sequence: CASGRGPYEQYF. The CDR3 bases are TGTGCCAGCGGCAGGGGACCCTACGAGCAGTACTTC.

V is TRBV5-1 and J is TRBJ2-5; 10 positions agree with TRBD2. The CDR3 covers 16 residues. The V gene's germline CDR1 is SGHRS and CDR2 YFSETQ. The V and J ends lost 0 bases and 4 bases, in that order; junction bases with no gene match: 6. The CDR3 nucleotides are TGCGCCAGCAGCTTGGAACCCCTAGCGGGGGCAGAGACCCAGTACTTC. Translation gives CASSLEPLAGAETQYF.

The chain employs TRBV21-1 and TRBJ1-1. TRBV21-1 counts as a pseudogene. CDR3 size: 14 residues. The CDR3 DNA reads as TGTGCCAGCAGCACCCGGACGGGGAACACTGAAGCTTTCTTT. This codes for CASSTRTGNTEAFF.

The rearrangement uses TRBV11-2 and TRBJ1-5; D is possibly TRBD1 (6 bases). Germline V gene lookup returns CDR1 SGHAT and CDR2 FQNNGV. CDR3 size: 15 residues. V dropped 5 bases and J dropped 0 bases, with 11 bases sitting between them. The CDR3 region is CASSPNRDSNQPQHF. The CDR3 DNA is TGTGCCAGCAGCCCAAACAGGGATAGCAATCAGCCCCAGCATTTT.

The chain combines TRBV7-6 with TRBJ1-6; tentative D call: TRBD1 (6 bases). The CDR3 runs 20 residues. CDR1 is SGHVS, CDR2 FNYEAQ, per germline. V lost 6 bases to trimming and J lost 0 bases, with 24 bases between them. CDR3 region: CASSLRIAYREDSYNSPLHF. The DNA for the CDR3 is TGTGCCAGCAGTTTAAGAATAGCTTACAGGGAAGACTCCTATAATTCACCCCTCCACTTT.

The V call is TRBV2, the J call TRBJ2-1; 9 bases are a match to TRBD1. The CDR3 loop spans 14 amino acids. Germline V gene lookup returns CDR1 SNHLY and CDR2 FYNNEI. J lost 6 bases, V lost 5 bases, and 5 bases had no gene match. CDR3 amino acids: CASSYRQGGNEQFF. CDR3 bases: TGTGCCAGCAGTTACCGACAGGGGGGCAATGAGCAGTTCTTC. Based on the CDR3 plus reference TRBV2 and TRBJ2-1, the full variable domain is EPEVTQTPSHQVTQMGQEVILRCVPISNHLYFYWYRQILGQKVEFLVSFYNNEISEKSEIFDDQFSVERPDGSNFTLKIRSTKLEDSAMYFCASSYRQGGNEQFFGPGTRLTVL.

The CDR3 bases are TGTGCCAGTAGCTGGACAGGGGGAACTGAAGCTTTCTTT. Amino acid sequence: CASSWTGGTEAFF. This chain links TRBV19 with TRBJ1-1, with 10 bases fitting TRBD1. Trimming took 6 bases from V and 5 from J; bases not matched to a gene: 3. Per the germline V gene, CDR1 is LNHDA and CDR2 is SQIVND (reference sequence). There are 13 residues in the CDR3. Looking up the rest from reference TRBV19 and TRBJ1-1 gives the full variable domain: DGGITQSPKYLFRKEGQNVTLSCEQNLNHDAMYWYRQDPGQGLRLIYYSQIVNDFQKGDIAEGYSVSREKKESFPLTVTSAQKNPTAFYLCASSWTGGTEAFFGQGTRLTVV.

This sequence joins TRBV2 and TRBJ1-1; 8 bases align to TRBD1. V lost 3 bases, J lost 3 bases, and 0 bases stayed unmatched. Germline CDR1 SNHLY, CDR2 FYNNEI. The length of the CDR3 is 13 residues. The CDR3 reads CASSDRGHTEAFF. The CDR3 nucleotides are TGTGCCAGCAGTGACAGGGGGCACACTGAAGCTTTCTTT.

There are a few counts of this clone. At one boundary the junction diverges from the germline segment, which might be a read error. In nucleotides, the CDR3 is TGTGCTAGCAGCTTAGAACAGAACACCGGGGAGCTGTTTTTT. It is translated as CASSLEQNTGELFF. The rearrangement links TRBV7-7 to TRBJ2-2; no reliable D call. Germline V gene sequence: CDR1 SSHAT, CDR2 FNYEAQ (reference sequence). CDR3 length equals 14 residues.

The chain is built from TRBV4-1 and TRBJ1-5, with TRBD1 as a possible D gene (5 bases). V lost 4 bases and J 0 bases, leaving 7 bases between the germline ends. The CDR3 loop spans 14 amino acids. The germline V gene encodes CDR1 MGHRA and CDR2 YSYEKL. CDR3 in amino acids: CASSPRVSNQPQHF. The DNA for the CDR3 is TGCGCCAGCAGCCCCAGGGTTAGCAATCAGCCCCAGCATTTT.

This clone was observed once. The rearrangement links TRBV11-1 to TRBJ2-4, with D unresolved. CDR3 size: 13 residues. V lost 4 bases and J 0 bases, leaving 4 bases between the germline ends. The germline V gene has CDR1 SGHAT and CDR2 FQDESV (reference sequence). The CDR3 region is CASSSLAKNIQYF. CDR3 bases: TGTGCCAGCAGCTCACTAGCCAAAAACATTCAGTACTTC.

CDR3 sequence: CASSRGDLGADTQYF. The CDR3 DNA reads as TGTGCCAGCAGCCGCGGTGACTTGGGGGCAGATACGCAGTATTTT. The V and J genes are TRBV27 and TRBJ2-3; tentatively, D is TRBD1 or TRBD2 (5 bases each). This CDR3 is built from 15 residues. Germline V gene data show CDR1 as MNHEY and CDR2 as SMNVEV (reference sequence). V lost 6 bases and J 4 bases, leaving 17 bases between the germline ends.

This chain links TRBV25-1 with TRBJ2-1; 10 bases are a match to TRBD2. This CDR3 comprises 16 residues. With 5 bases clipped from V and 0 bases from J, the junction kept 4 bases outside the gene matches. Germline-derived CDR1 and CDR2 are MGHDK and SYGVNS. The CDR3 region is CASSWTSGLSYNEQFF. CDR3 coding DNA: TGTGCCAGCAGTTGGACTAGCGGCCTCTCCTACAATGAGCAGTTCTTC.

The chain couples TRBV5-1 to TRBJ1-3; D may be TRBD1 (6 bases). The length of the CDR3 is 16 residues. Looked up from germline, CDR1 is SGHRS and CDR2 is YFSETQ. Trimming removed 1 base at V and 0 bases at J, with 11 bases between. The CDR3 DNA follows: TGCGCCAGCAGCTTGATGACAGGCAACTCTGGAAACACCATATATTTT. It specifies CASSLMTGNSGNTIYF.

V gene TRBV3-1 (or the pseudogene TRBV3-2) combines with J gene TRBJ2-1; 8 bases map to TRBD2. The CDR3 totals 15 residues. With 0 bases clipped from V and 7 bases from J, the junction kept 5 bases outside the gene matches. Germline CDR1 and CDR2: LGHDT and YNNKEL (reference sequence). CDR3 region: CASSQDGGVWNEQFF. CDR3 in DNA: TGTGCCAGCAGCCAAGACGGGGGGGTCTGGAATGAGCAGTTCTTC.